A selection of T cell receptor beta chains follows, all from one sample in a study of cytomegalovirus exposure and HLA in healthy donors. Sequencing was performed with immunoSEQ multiplex PCR; in TCRdb, only in-frame clones are kept and a portion is missing. The table has around 300,000 clones, roughly 70% seen once. The sequencing input was PBMCs. All receptors derive from a female donor in good health and CMV-seronegative. CDR3s include the opening cysteine and the closing phenylalanine or tryptophan. D genes are given only for firm matches. The size entry is marked missing in some rows and otherwise reads once, few, many or a size class.

TRBJ1-1	.	.	TRBV10-1	CASSELSGTEAFF	TGCGCCAGCAGTGAACTCTCGGGGACTGAAGCTTTCTTT
TRBJ1-1	.	few	TRBV19	CASTTTGLSNTEAFF	TGTGCCAGTACCACAACGGGGTTGAGTAACACTGAAGCTTTCTTT
TRBJ1-4	.	few	TRBV11-3	CASSLGRAATNEKLFF	TGTGCCAGCAGCTTAGGCCGAGCTGCAACTAATGAAAAACTGTTTTTT
TRBJ2-2	TRBD2	.	TRBV5-1	CASSLAGGDTGELFF	TGCGCCAGCAGCTTGGCCGGGGGGGACACCGGGGAGCTGTTTTTT
TRBJ2-1	.	.	TRBV11-2	CASSRSGVHEQFF	TGTGCCAGCAGCCGTTCCGGGGTACATGAGCAGTTCTTC
TRBJ2-7	.	few	TRBV15	CATSRAGSSYEQYF	TGTGCCACCAGCAGAGCGGGGAGCTCCTACGAGCAGTACTTC
TRBJ2-7	TRBD2	.	TRBV5-4	CASSDGLAGGAYEQYF	TGTGCCAGCAGCGATGGACTAGCGGGAGGCGCCTACGAGCAGTACTTC
TRBJ2-3	TRBD2	.	TRBV4-1	CASSQESSGRADTQYF	TGCGCCAGCAGCCAAGAGTCTAGCGGGAGGGCAGATACGCAGTATTTT
TRBJ2-7	.	.	TRBV2	CDRTFGLHHYEQYF	TGTGACAGGACATTTGGCCTTCACCACTACGAGCAGTACTTC
TRBJ1-3	.	.	TRBV28	CASRGRSWGREGGNTIYF	TGTGCCAGCAGAGGTCGGTCTTGGGGCAGGGAAGGGGGAAACACCATATATTTT
TRBJ1-1	.	.	TRBV9	CASSAPGGGNTEAFF	TGTGCCAGCAGCGCTCCGGGGGGGGGCAACACTGAAGCTTTCTTT
TRBJ2-7	.	.	TRBV11-2	CASSLTSSAMEQYF	TGTGCCAGCAGCTTAACCTCAAGCGCGATGGAGCAGTACTTC
TRBJ2-7	.	.	TRBV5-4	CASSLDLASSYEQYF	TGTGCCAGCAGCTTAGACCTAGCGAGCTCCTACGAGCAGTACTTC
TRBJ1-3	.	.	TRBV10-2	CASSEGAGNTIYF	TGCGCCAGCAGTGAGGGGGCAGGAAACACCATATATTTT
TRBJ2-7	TRBD2	.	TRBV28	CATEPLAGGGEQYF	TGTGCCACCGAGCCGCTAGCGGGAGGAGGCGAGCAGTACTTC
TRBJ2-3	TRBD2	.	TRBV4-1	CASSQDDSSGRGADTQYF	TGCGCCAGCAGCCAAGATGACTCCAGCGGGAGGGGCGCAGATACGCAGTATTTT
TRBJ1-2	TRBD1	.	TRBV5-6	CASRKTGTGHYGYTF	TGTGCCAGCAGAAAAACCGGGACAGGGCACTATGGCTACACCTTC
TRBJ2-1	TRBD2	.	TRBV7-3	CASSPGTSGYNEQFF	TGTGCCAGCAGCCCCGGGACTAGCGGCTACAATGAGCAGTTCTTC
TRBJ1-1	.	.	TRBV9	CASSETSGNTEAFF	TGTGCCAGCAGCGAAACTTCAGGGAACACTGAAGCTTTCTTT
TRBJ2-7	.	.	TRBV6-1	CASSEAHGDLSSYEQYF	TGTGCCAGCAGTGAAGCGCATGGGGACTTGAGCTCCTACGAGCAGTACTTC
TRBJ2-7	.	.	TRBV6-6	CASSYRDTDYEQYF	TGTGCCAGCAGTTACCGGGACACAGACTACGAGCAGTACTTC
TRBJ1-1	.	.	TRBV2	CASCVTAQTEAFF	TGTGCCAGCTGCGTGACAGCCCAAACTGAAGCTTTCTTT
TRBJ2-1	TRBD2	few	TRBV27	CASSAGGNEQFF	TGTGCCAGCAGCGCGGGAGGGAATGAGCAGTTCTTC
TRBJ2-4	.	.	TRBV7-9	CASSFWAGGDIQYF	TGTGCCAGCAGCTTTTGGGCAGGAGGAGACATTCAGTACTTC
TRBJ2-1	TRBD2	.	TRBV9	CASQRTSGTYNEQFF	TGTGCCAGCCAAAGAACTAGCGGGACCTACAATGAGCAGTTCTTC
TRBJ2-1	TRBD2	.	TRBV5-1	CASSLAGTSGSRSWNEQFF	TGCGCCAGCAGCTTAGCAGGGACTAGCGGGAGCAGGTCTTGGAATGAGCAGTTCTTC
TRBJ2-7	.	few	TRBV7-9	CASSLEGTGGKDF	TGTGCCAGCAGCTTAGAAGGAACAGGCGGCAAGGACTTC
TRBJ2-1	TRBD2	.	TRBV5-6	CASRAQGRERNEQFF	TGTGCCAGCAGGGCCCAAGGGCGGGAGCGGAATGAGCAGTTCTTC
TRBJ1-2	.	few	TRBV6-5	CASSLTGATYGYTF	TGTGCCAGCAGTTTAACTGGGGCCACCTATGGCTACACCTTC
TRBJ1-4	.	.	TRBV6-1	CASRMQILPNEKLFF	TGTGCCAGCCGCATGCAGATCCTCCCTAATGAAAAACTGTTTTTT
TRBJ2-1	TRBD2	.	TRBV10-3	CAISERLAGYNEQFF	TGTGCCATCAGTGAAAGACTAGCGGGATACAATGAGCAGTTCTTC
TRBJ2-5	.	few	TRBV6-5	CASSYGGLRQETQYF	TGTGCCAGCAGTTACGGAGGGCTCCGACAAGAGACCCAGTACTTC
TRBJ2-7	.	.	TRBV4-1	CASSAGLSSYEQYF	TGCGCCAGCAGCGCGGGCTTGAGCTCCTACGAGCAGTACTTC
TRBJ2-1	.	few	TRBV28	CASSSPGDKTYNEQFF	TGTGCCAGCAGTTCTCCCGGGGACAAGACCTACAATGAGCAGTTCTTC
TRBJ2-1	TRBD2	.	TRBV27	CASSPLGLAGRYEQFF	TGTGCCAGCAGTCCACTGGGACTAGCGGGAAGGTATGAGCAGTTCTTC
TRBJ2-1	TRBD1	.	TRBV7-9	CSSSPDRVLNNEQFF	TGTTCCAGCAGCCCCGACAGGGTACTTAACAATGAGCAGTTCTTC
TRBJ2-7	.	.	TRBV5-1	CASSTGQYYEQYF	TGCGCCAGCAGCACCGGACAGTACTACGAGCAGTACTTC
TRBJ2-2	.	.	TRBV18	CASSPPSGELFF	TGTGCCAGCTCACCTCCCAGCGGGGAGCTGTTTTTT
TRBJ2-7	.	.	TRBV6-1	CAIPRGNEQYF	TGTGCCATCCCTCGGGGAAACGAGCAGTACTTC
TRBJ1-5	TRBD1	.	TRBV30	CAWSGGTGNQPQHF	TGTGCCTGGTCCGGAGGGACAGGCAATCAGCCCCAGCATTTT
TRBJ2-7	.	.	TRBV20-1	CSAQSSYEQYF	TGCAGTGCCCAATCCTCCTACGAGCAGTACTTC
TRBJ2-5	.	.	TRBV5-1	CASSGGNQETQYF	TGCGCCAGCAGCGGCGGGAACCAAGAGACCCAGTACTTC
TRBJ2-1	TRBD2	.	TRBV9	CASSVGTSQGNEQFF	TGTGCCAGCAGCGTTGGGACTAGCCAAGGGAATGAGCAGTTCTTC
TRBJ1-2	.	.	TRBV7-9	CASSSLQGRGGYTF	TGTGCCAGCTCCTCATTGCAGGGTCGTGGCGGCTACACCTTC
TRBJ2-1	TRBD2	.	TRBV4-1	CASGLAGELYEQFF	TGCGCCAGCGGGCTAGCGGGAGAGCTCTATGAGCAGTTCTTC
TRBJ2-7	TRBD2	.	TRBV7-9	CASSRGAGEIYEQYF	TGTGCCAGCAGCCGGGGAGCGGGAGAAATATACGAGCAGTACTTC
TRBJ2-1	TRBD2	.	TRBV2	CASSYIGFFGGRGRDNEQFF	TGTGCCAGCAGTTATATAGGGTTTTTTGGCGGGAGGGGGCGCGACAATGAGCAGTTCTTC
TRBJ2-7	TRBD1	.	TRBV28	CASNRGGQGNYEQYF	TGTGCCAGCAACCGAGGTGGACAGGGTAACTACGAGCAGTACTTC